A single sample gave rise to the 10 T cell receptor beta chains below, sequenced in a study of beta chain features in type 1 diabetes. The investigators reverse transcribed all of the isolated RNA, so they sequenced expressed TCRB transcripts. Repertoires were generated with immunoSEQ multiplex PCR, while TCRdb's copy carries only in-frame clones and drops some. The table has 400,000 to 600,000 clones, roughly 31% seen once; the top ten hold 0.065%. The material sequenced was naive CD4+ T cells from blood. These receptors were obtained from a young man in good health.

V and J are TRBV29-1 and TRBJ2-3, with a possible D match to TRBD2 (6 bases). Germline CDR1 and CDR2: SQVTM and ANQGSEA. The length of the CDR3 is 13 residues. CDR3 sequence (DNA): TGCAGTGCCTTTTGGGGGGGCACAGATACGCAGTATTTT. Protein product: CSAFWGGTDTQYF.

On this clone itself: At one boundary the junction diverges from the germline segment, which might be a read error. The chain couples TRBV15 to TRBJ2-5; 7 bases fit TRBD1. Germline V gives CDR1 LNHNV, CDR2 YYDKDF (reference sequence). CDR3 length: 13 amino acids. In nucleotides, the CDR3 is TGTGCCACCAGCAGAGACTTAGGGGACAGTCCGAACTTC. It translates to CATSRDLGDSPNF.

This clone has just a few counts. The CDR3 loop is CASSGGLATNTGELFF. DNA of the CDR3: TGTGCCAGCAGCGGAGGACTAGCGACGAACACCGGGGAGCTGTTTTTT. This chain joins TRBV5-4 and TRBJ2-2; TRBD2 agrees at 9 bases. The CDR3 has 16 residues. Germline loops: CDR1 SGHNT, CDR2 YYREEE (reference sequence). Unmatched junction bases numbered 4, after V lost 4 bases and J lost 0 bases.

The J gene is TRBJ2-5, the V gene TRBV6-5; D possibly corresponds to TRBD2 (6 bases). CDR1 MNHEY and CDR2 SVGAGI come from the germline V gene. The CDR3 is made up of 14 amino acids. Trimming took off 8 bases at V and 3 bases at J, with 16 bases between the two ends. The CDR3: CASSPSGEEETQYF. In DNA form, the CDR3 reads TGTGCCAGCTCCCCGTCCGGGGAGGAAGAGACCCAGTACTTC.

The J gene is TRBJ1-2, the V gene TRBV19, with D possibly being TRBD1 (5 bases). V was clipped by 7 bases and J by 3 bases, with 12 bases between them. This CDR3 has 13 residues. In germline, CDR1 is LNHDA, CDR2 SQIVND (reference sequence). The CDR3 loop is CASTWDGYYGYTF. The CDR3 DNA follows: TGTGCCAGTACCTGGGACGGATACTATGGCTACACCTTC.

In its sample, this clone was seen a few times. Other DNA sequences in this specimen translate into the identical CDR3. The CDR3 loop reads CSARAYNEQFF. The CDR3 nucleotides read TGCAGTGCTAGAGCTTACAATGAGCAGTTCTTC. The chain joins TRBV20-1 to TRBJ2-1; no reliable D call. The V end was cut by 1 base, the J end by 4 bases, with 2 bases between. This CDR3 spans 11 amino acids. From germline, CDR1 is DFQATT and CDR2 SNEGSKA (reference sequence).

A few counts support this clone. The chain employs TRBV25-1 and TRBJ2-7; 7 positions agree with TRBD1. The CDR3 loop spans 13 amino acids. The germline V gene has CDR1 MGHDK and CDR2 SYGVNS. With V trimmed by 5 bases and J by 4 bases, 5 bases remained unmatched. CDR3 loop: CASSQTGFYEQYF. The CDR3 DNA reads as TGTGCCAGCAGTCAGACAGGGTTTTACGAGCAGTACTTC.

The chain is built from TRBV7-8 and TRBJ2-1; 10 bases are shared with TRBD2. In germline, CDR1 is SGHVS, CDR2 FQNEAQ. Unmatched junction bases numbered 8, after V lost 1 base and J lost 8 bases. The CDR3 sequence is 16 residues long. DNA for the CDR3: TGTGCCAGCAGCTTAGGACTAGCGGGTCGCAGGGATGAGCAGTTCTTC. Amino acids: CASSLGLAGRRDEQFF. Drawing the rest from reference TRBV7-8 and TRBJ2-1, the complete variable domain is GAGVSQSPRYKVAKRGQDVALRCDPISGHVSLFWYQQALGQGPEFLTYFQNEAQLDKSGLPSDRFFAERPEGSVSTLKIQRTQQEDSAVYLCASSLGLAGRRDEQFFGPGTRLTVL.

CDR3 residues: CASSILPSNTGELFF. The DNA of the CDR3 is TGTGCCAGTAGTATTCTACCCAGTAACACCGGGGAGCTGTTTTTT. The rearrangement links TRBV19 to TRBJ2-2; no firm D call. V shed 3 bases and J shed 2 bases, with 10 bases lying between them. Germline values: CDR1 LNHDA, CDR2 SQIVND (reference sequence). This CDR3 comprises 15 residues.

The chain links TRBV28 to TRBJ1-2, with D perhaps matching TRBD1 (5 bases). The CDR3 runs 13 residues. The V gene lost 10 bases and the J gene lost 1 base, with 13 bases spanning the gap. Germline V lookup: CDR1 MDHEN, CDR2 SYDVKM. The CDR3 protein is CATRVPYNYGYTF. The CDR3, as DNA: TGTGCCACCAGGGTCCCCTATAACTATGGCTACACCTTC.